These 10 T cell receptor beta chains were all obtained from the same sample, sequenced in a study of radiotherapy plus CTLA-4 blockade in lung cancer (dated by TCRdb to 2017 to 2018). The receptor library was made with the immunoSEQ multiplex PCR assay. TCRdb took this table from immuneACCESS and kept in-frame rearrangements with V and J called. Such tables lack part of the clones; where checked against another copy, unresolved V genes explain under half of the gap, and the rest is unexplained. This sample is represented by 80,000 to 95,000 clones; roughly 80% of them were singletons. More than 20% of the sample is taken by the ten largest. The sequencing here drew on peripheral blood, taken from a patient treated with radiotherapy plus ipilimumab. These receptors all come from a human donor with non-small cell lung cancer that progressed on radiotherapy plus ipilimumab.

The V and J genes are TRBV7-6 and TRBJ2-1; 8 bases are a match to TRBD1. The CDR3 extends over 14 amino acids. Germline V gene data show CDR1 as SGHVS and CDR2 as FNYEAQ. After removal of 1 base from V and 10 bases from J, the junction contained 6 bases not matched to a gene. CDR3 nucleotide sequence: TGTGCCAGCAGCTTAGTACGACAGGGGAGCGAGCAGTTCTTC. Residues: CASSLVRQGSEQFF. The full variable domain, rest sourced from reference TRBV7-6 and TRBJ2-1, is GAGVSQSPRYKVTKRGQDVALRCDPISGHVSLYWYRQALGQGPEFLTYFNYEAQQDKSGLPNDRFSAERPEGSISTLTIQRTEQRDSAMYRCASSLVRQGSEQFFGPGTRLTVL.

The CDR3 sequence is CATSRGGGKETQYF. As DNA, the CDR3 is TGTGCCACCAGCAGAGGAGGGGGCAAAGAGACCCAGTACTTC. The V call is TRBV15, the J call TRBJ2-5; 7 bases line up with TRBD1. The germline V gene encodes CDR1 LNHNV and CDR2 YYDKDF (reference sequence). This CDR3 is 14 amino acids long. Unmatched junction bases numbered 2, after V lost 1 base and J lost 3 bases.

The J gene is TRBJ2-7, the V gene TRBV2; the match to TRBD1 covers 8 bases. The CDR3 sequence is 15 residues long. The germline CDR1 and CDR2 sequences are SNHLY and FYNNEI. The trim removed 2 bases at V and 2 bases at J, leaving 5 bases unmatched. This chain's CDR3 is CASSEKQGAPYEQYV. Written as DNA, the CDR3 is TGTGCCAGCAGTGAAAAGCAGGGGGCCCCCTACGAGCAGTACGTC.

V is TRBV6-1 and J is TRBJ2-7, with a possible D match to TRBD2 (5 bases). Germline V CDR1 and CDR2: MNHNS, SASEGT. V was shortened by 3 bases and J by 2 bases, with 8 bases between the two germline ends. The CDR3 is 13 residues long. The CDR3 loop is CASSEQTTYEQYV. CDR3 in DNA: TGTGCCAGCAGTGAGCAGACTACCTACGAGCAGTACGTC.

The J gene is TRBJ2-5, the V gene TRBV7-3, with 14 nucleotides matching TRBD2. The J call is doubtful: the DNA matches TRBJ2-7 better. Germline V gives CDR1 SGHTA, CDR2 FQGTGA. This CDR3 contains 17 residues. The CDR3 loop reads CATLRGTSGRRSDEQYF. DNA for the CDR3: TGTGCCACCCTAAGGGGGACTAGCGGGAGAAGGAGCGACGAGCAGTACTTC.

The chain has TRBV29-1 and TRBJ2-3; TRBD2 might be the D (6 bases). The CDR3 length is 12 residues. The germline V gene has CDR1 SQVTM and CDR2 ANQGSEA. Trimming took off 7 bases at V and 6 bases at J, with 14 bases between the two ends. CDR3 amino acids: CSAEIAADTQYF. The CDR3 bases are TGCAGCGCCGAAATAGCGGCGGATACGCAGTATTTT.

The chain uses TRBV5-1 and TRBJ2-2, with TRBD2 identical over 7 bases. This CDR3 is 15 amino acids long. V shed 4 bases, J shed 3 bases, and the junction held 6 bases outside the gene matches. Germline CDR1 reads SGHRS; CDR2 reads YFSETQ. In nucleotides, the CDR3 is TGCGCCAGCAGCGCCTCAACTAGCGACACCGGGGAGCTGTTTTTT. This encodes CASSASTSDTGELFF.

This clone came up a few times. This chain connects TRBV5-6 to TRBJ1-2, with D possibly TRBD1 on 5 matching bases. CDR1 and CDR2 from the germline V gene are SGHDT and YYEEEE. Trimming left V 4 bases short and J 7 bases short, with 17 bases between. The CDR3 covers 14 residues. This chain's CDR3 is CASSLVVLRGGYTF. The CDR3 coding sequence is TGTGCCAGCAGCCTGGTCGTGCTTAGGGGTGGCTACACCTTC.

The rearrangement links TRBV30 to TRBJ1-2; 8 bases are shared with TRBD1. With V trimmed by 2 bases and J by 5 bases, 7 bases remained unmatched. This CDR3 is 14 amino acids long. The germline CDR1 and CDR2 sequences are GTSNPN and SVGIG (reference sequence). CDR3 in amino acids: CAWSRDRGGYGYTF. CDR3 in DNA: TGTGCCTGGAGTCGCGACAGGGGCGGATATGGCTACACCTTC.

This chain joins TRBV9 and TRBJ1-1; D gene unclear. Trimming removed 3 bases from V and 4 bases from J, with 10 bases in between. CDR1 and CDR2 (germline): SGDLS, YYNGEE. The CDR3 runs to 13 residues. The CDR3 region has the DNA TGTGCCAGCAGCGCCGGACGGGCCACTGAAGCTTTCTTT. This encodes CASSAGRATEAFF.